This T cell receptor (beta chain) was captured in a study of CD8+CD57+ T cells in acquired aplastic anemia. Both TCR beta VDJ combination and CDR3 sequence profiling were carried out. Genomic DNA was the template for this profiling. TCRdb independently ran MiXCR on the reads; one entry per CDR3 protein. The sample shows 75,000 to 90,000 distinct CDR3 sequences, under 50% of them seen only once. This CDR3 has 15 amino acids. V was clipped by 6 bases and J by 2 bases; unmatched bases: 8. The germline gives CDR1 MGHRA, CDR2 YSYEKL. This TCR was sampled from a human donor in good health, serving as a control. This rearrangement joins TRBV4-1 to TRBJ2-7, with 9 bases matching TRBD1. What was sequenced was sorted CD4+, CD8+, or CD8+CD57+ T cells (not recorded which) from PBMCs. CDR3 loop: CASSPPGQGTYEQYF. The DNA of the CDR3 is TGCGCCAGCAGTCCCCCGGGACAGGGTACCTACGAGCAGTACTTC.